This T cell receptor (beta chain) is from a study of blood T cell repertoires in COVID-19. For the study at large: The United States, Italy and Spain provided the acute and convalescent COVID-19 samples. Sample material is recorded as cDNA or gDNA derived from T cells, B-cell-depleted T cells, or PBMCs.

Deletions cut 3 bases from V and 4 bases from J, with 18 bases between. The CDR3 is 16 residues long. Germline V gene sequence: CDR1 MDHEN, CDR2 SYDVKM. Under the authors' procedure: Amplification with reference gene primers provided the estimates of nucleated cell counts. Using immunoSEQ multiplex PCR, the repertoire was profiled, and TCRdb retains in-frame clones only, with some absent. The V and J calls and clone size were taken over from that table, and D and trimming were inferred from the DNA. Altogether around 190,000 clones are present, just over 85% being singletons, with the ten largest covering roughly 9%. Clinical history as reported by participants underpinned cohort assignment.

This sequence was found in a woman aged 18-29 years who had recovered from COVID-19. The chain is built from TRBV28 and TRBJ1-2; D uncertain. The sample comprised PBMCs or T cells enriched from blood (not recorded which). The CDR3 nucleotides are TGTGCCAGCAGTTTCCTCCGTGATGGGAGGGTCTATGGCTACACCTTC. Amino acid sequence: CASSFLRDGRVYGYTF.